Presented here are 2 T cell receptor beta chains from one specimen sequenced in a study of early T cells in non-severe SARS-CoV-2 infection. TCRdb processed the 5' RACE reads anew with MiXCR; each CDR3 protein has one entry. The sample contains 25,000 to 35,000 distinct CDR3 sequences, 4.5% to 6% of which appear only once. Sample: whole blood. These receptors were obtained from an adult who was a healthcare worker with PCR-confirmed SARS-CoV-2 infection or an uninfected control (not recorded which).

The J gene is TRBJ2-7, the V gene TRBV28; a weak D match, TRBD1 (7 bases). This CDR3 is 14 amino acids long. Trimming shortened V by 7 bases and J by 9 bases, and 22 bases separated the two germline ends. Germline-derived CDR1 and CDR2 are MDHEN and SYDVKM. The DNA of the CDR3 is TGTGCCAGCACCTACAGGGGACGGATCGGGGGGCAGTACTTC. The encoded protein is CASTYRGRIGGQYF.

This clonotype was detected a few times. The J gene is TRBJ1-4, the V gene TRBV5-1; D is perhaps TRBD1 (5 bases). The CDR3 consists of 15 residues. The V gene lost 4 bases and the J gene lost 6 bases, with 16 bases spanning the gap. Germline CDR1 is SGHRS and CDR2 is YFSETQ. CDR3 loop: CASSLAGRLDEKLFF. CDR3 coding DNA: TGCGCCAGCAGCCTGGCAGGGAGGTTGGATGAAAAACTGTTTTTT.